This entry features one T cell receptor beta chain sequence. The sample comes from a study of blood T cell repertoires in COVID-19. Study information: From T cells, B-cell-depleted T cells, or PBMCs came the material, which was cDNA or gDNA.

Clones were read by immunoSEQ multiplex PCR, and TCRdb kept only the in-frame ones, dropping some. The sample includes some 310,000 clones, around 90% of them seen just once. The sample comprised peripheral blood. The origin of this receptor is a woman aged 40 to 49 with COVID-19, enrolled during active disease.

The CDR3 loop reads CASSLAGTDPNQPQHF. The CDR3 region has the DNA TGTGCCAGCAGCTTGGCTGGGACAGATCCCAATCAGCCCCAGCATTTT. The gene calls are TRBV7-2 and TRBJ1-5; 7 nucleotides line up with TRBD1. V lost 3 bases to trimming and J lost 3 bases; unmatched junction nucleotides: 8. The CDR3 contains 16 residues. From germline, CDR1 is SGHTA and CDR2 FQGNSA.